This T cell receptor beta chain came from a study of response to subunit inactivated influenza vaccine. This CDR3 region has 11 residues. Per the germline V gene, CDR1 is MNHEY and CDR2 is SVGAGI. Trimming stripped 0 bases from V and 6 bases from J, with 3 bases between. TCRdb ran MiXCR on the RT-PCR reads and lists one entry per CDR3 protein. The sample shows more than 700,000 distinct CDR3 sequences, around 20% of them seen only once. The chain couples TRBV6-5 to TRBJ2-7; D gene unclear. The sequencing here drew on PBMCs from blood, taken around 5 days after vaccination. This receptor was obtained from a middle-aged man who received an inactivated influenza vaccine. The CDR3 coding sequence is TGTGCCAGCAGTTACTCGTTCGAGCAGTACTTC. Translation gives CASSYSFEQYF.